This T cell receptor beta chain was recovered during a study of spatial heterogeneity in lung cancer. About the study: In the raw reads, each unique TCR and UMI combination was present more than ten times on average. Notes on the study in general: The study found that expanded intratumoral alpha and beta TCR counts tracked tumor mutation counts.

The CDR3 is 14 residues long. Trimming pared 5 bases from V and 4 bases from J, leaving 12 bases between. CDR1 SNHLY and CDR2 FYNNEI come from the germline V gene. This clonotype has ten or more counts. The antigen is undetermined. Every individual TCR cDNA molecule carried its own unique molecular identifier, which allowed correction of PCR and sequencing errors. A single record per CDR3 protein comes from TCRdb applying MiXCR to the 5' RACE reads. Counted here are some 100,000 distinct CDR3 sequences, 3.5% to 5% occurring once; the ten biggest clones make up around 20%. Time point in this sample: sample taken at primary tumor resection. Samples came from around 70 TRACERx patients with untreated early-stage lung cancer. Whole RNA, which was extracted from tumor, nontumor lung tissue or frozen PBMC, was sequenced without any cell sorting.

The gene calls are TRBV2 and TRBJ2-1; tentative D call: TRBD1 (7 bases). Sequenced material: lung tumor tissue, taken at surgery. The sequence came from a male donor with early-stage non-small cell lung cancer. DNA of the CDR3: TGTGCCAGCAGTTCCCAGGGGGGATACAATGAGCAGTTCTTC. This gives the protein CASSSQGGYNEQFF.